One T cell receptor (beta chain) is described in this entry. Enrollment of patients from Seattle took place during active infection, with longitudinal follow-up. Per the germline V gene, CDR1 is SNHLY and CDR2 is FYNNEI. The length of the CDR3 is 14 residues. Trimming took off 4 bases at V and 8 bases at J, with 16 bases between the two ends. In the original processing: Using reference gene primer amplification, nucleated cell counts were estimated. Libraries were prepared by immunoSEQ multiplex PCR; TCRdb keeps only in-frame clonotypes and omits some of them. Clone size and the V and J calls come from that table; the DNA yielded D and trimming. The sample has more than 350,000 clones, 70% to 90% seen once. The sample originates from a study of blood T cell repertoires in COVID-19. On the study more broadly: The origin of the acute and convalescent COVID-19 samples was the United States, Italy and Spain. T cells, B-cell-depleted T cells, or PBMCs provided the cDNA or gDNA that served as material.

The source of this sequence is a woman between 25 and 40 years old with COVID-19, enrolled during active disease. The chain employs TRBV2 and TRBJ2-3, with D uncertain. Sequenced sample: peripheral blood. This CDR3 reads CASSGPSNAVTQYF. DNA for the CDR3: TGTGCCAGCAGTGGGCCATCAAATGCAGTTACGCAGTATTTT.